The entry below describes one TCR beta chain. This sample was included in a study of T cell changes during pregnancy in multiple sclerosis. The table came from immunoSEQ multiplex PCR; TCRdb's copy has only in-frame clones and leaves some out. The sample carries some 100,000 clones, around 92% recorded once. The CDR3 runs 13 residues. V shed 5 bases and J 8 bases; nucleotides not matched to a gene: 8. The germline CDR1 and CDR2 sequences are MNHNS and SASEGT. This clonotype was sampled from a female donor with multiple sclerosis, enrolled in a pregnancy study. This material consisted of peripheral blood, taken in the second trimester of pregnancy. The chain recombines TRBV6-1 with TRBJ1-2; TRBD1 matches 7 bases. CDR3 loop: CASSPTGSGGYTF. Here the CDR3 DNA reads TGTGCCAGCAGTCCGACAGGGTCTGGCGGCTACACCTTC.